This T cell receptor (beta chain) was profiled in a study of T cells in tuberculosis. General study findings and limits: The stringent gate may have excluded weak CD1B-GMM tetramer binders.

Only in-frame clones appear in the TCRdb table, and some are missing; sequencing was by immunoSEQ multiplex PCR. The repertoire consists of roughly 92,000 clones, with approximately 90% occurring once and the leading ten covering approximately 2%. Thawed, overnight-rested PBMC were stained with GMM-loaded CD1B tetramer, viability dye and anti-CD3, then sorted. The lipid loaded on the CD1B tetramers was C32 glucose monomycolate from Rhodococcus equi. The sequence derives from an adult woman with latent tuberculosis. Sequenced sample: CD1b-GMM tetramer-negative cells sorted from PBMCs.

Here the CDR3 DNA reads TGCGCCAGCAGCTTGGGTCTAGCGGGGAGAGGCGCAGATACGCAGTATTTT. Translated, it gives CASSLGLAGRGADTQYF. This chain joins TRBV5-1 and TRBJ2-3, with 9 bases fitting TRBD2. V lost 0 bases to trimming and J lost 4 bases; unmatched junction nucleotides: 9. Germline V CDR1 and CDR2: SGHRS, YFSETQ. The CDR3 has 17 residues.